The present TCR beta chain was sequenced within a study of blood T cell repertoires in COVID-19. At the level of the study: Samples representing acute and convalescent COVID-19 were sourced from the United States, Italy and Spain. From T cells, B-cell-depleted T cells, or PBMCs came the material, which was cDNA or gDNA.

As processed by the authors: Nucleated cell counts were estimated from reference gene primer amplification. The repertoire was sequenced with immunoSEQ multiplex PCR; TCRdb's copy has only in-frame clones and lacks some. V, J and clone size are those of that table, while D and trimming were read from the DNA. The profile shows roughly 100,000 clones, approximately 88% of them singletons. The clonotype was recovered from a human donor in a cohort sampled during active COVID-19. Material: peripheral blood.

This CDR3 is CASSPLLGGEQYF. CDR3 nucleotides: TGTGCCAGCAGCCCTTTACTTGGGGGGGAGCAGTACTTC. The chain couples TRBV7-9 to TRBJ2-7, with D possibly being TRBD2 (6 bases). The V end lost 5 bases, the J end lost 7 bases, and 15 bases lay between the germline ends. The length of the CDR3 is 13 residues. The germline CDR1 and CDR2 sequences are SEHNR and FQNEAQ (reference sequence).